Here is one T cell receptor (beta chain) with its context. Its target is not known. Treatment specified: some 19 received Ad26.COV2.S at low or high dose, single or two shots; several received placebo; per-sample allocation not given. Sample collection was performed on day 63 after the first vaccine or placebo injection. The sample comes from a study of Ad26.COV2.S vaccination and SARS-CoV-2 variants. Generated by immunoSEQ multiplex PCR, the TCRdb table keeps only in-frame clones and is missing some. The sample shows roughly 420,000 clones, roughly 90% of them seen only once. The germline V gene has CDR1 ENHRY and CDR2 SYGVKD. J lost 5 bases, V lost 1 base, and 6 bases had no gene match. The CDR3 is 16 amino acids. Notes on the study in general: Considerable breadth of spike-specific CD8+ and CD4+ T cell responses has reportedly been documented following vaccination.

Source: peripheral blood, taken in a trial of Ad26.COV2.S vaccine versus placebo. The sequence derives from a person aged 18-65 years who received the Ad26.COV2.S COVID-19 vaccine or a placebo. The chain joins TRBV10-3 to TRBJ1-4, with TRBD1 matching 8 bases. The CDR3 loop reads CAISEYGQGLNEKLFF. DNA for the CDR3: TGTGCCATCAGTGAGTACGGACAGGGACTGAATGAAAAACTGTTTTTT.